The next 32 T cell receptor beta chains were all read from a single sample in a study of a mutant IDH1 vaccine in newly diagnosed glioma. Their target antigens are unknown. Libraries were prepared by immunoSEQ multiplex PCR; TCRdb keeps only in-frame clonotypes and omits some of them. The repertoire has 40,000 or so clones, about 80% of them found once; the top ten carry around 5.5%. Noted time point: week 5, during vaccination. Topical imiquimod was applied with each vaccine dose, which held 300 ug of mutant IDH1 20-mer peptide. The sample was PBMCs, taken from a glioma patient whose treatment included an IDH1 peptide vaccine. These receptor sequences come from a man aged 35-49 years with glioma.

This chain uses TRBV5-1 with TRBJ2-7, with D possibly TRBD2 on 6 matching bases. CDR1 and CDR2 from the germline V gene are SGHRS and YFSETQ. Trimming removed 2 bases from V and 2 bases from J, with 11 bases in between. The CDR3 covers 14 residues. CDR3 residues: CASSFSSDTYEQYF. In nucleotides, the CDR3 is TGCGCCAGCAGCTTCTCTAGCGACACCTACGAGCAGTACTTC.

As DNA, the CDR3 is TGTGCCAGCAGCCCGATAGCGGGGGGGAAGGCCGGGGAGCTGTTTTTT. This gives the protein CASSPIAGGKAGELFF. The J gene is TRBJ2-2, the V gene TRBV4-2, with 11 bases aligning to TRBD2. Losses at the gene ends were 4 bases for V and 6 bases for J; bases not matched to a gene: 7. The length of the CDR3 is 16 residues. The V gene's germline CDR1 is LGHNA and CDR2 YNFKEQ.

The rearrangement uses TRBV5-6 and TRBJ2-5, with TRBD2 matching 10 bases. The CDR3 runs to 16 residues. Germline CDR1 and CDR2: SGHDT and YYEEEE. V trimming: 4 bases; J trimming: 5 bases; junction bases outside the gene matches: 11. Here the CDR3 DNA reads TGTGCCAGCAGCCCGTTTAGCGGGGGGTCCGGGGAGACCCAGTACTTC. Protein sequence: CASSPFSGGSGETQYF.

The chain combines TRBV6-5 with TRBJ1-1; no clear D. CDR1 is MNHEY, CDR2 SVGAGI, per germline. This CDR3 spans 15 amino acids. Trimming removed 2 bases at V and 7 bases at J, with 17 bases between. CDR3 bases: TGTGCCAGCAGTTACCATGGGGAGCGGGTCGGTGAAGCTTTCTTT. It yields the protein CASSYHGERVGEAFF.

This chain connects TRBV6-5 to TRBJ1-4, with D possibly TRBD1 on 5 matching bases. The V gene's germline CDR1 is MNHEY and CDR2 SVGAGI. Trimming shortened V by 5 bases and J by 0 bases, and 7 bases separated the two germline ends. This CDR3 spans 14 amino acids. The CDR3 reads CASSRQPTNEKLFF. The CDR3 bases are TGTGCCAGCAGTCGACAGCCAACTAATGAAAAACTGTTTTTT.

This clone was seen just once. The CDR3 here is CASSVAINTEAFF. CDR3 coding DNA: TGTGCCAGCAGCGTCGCCATAAACACTGAAGCTTTCTTT. The chain joins TRBV9 to TRBJ1-1, with D hard to call. The CDR3 is 13 residues long. The V and J ends lost 2 bases and 2 bases respectively, with 7 bases between them. The germline V gene encodes CDR1 SGDLS and CDR2 YYNGEE.

The chain employs TRBV5-1 and TRBJ2-2; D ambiguous. The CDR3 runs to 16 residues. Trimming removed 1 base from V and 5 bases from J, with 15 bases in between. CDR1 is SGHRS, CDR2 YFSETQ, per germline. CDR3 nucleotide sequence: TGCGCCAGCAGCTTGAGTTCCTCTGTTTATACCGGGGAGCTGTTTTTT. It translates to CASSLSSSVYTGELFF.

The chain recombines TRBV2 with TRBJ2-3; a possible D gene is TRBD2 (6 bases). The CDR3 has 14 amino acids. The ends were cut back, 7 bases at V and 4 bases at J, with 15 bases in the middle. The germline V gene encodes CDR1 SNHLY and CDR2 FYNNEI. The CDR3 loop reads CASTEGRGADTQYF. CDR3 nucleotides: TGTGCCAGCACCGAGGGGCGGGGTGCAGATACGCAGTATTTT. The full variable domain, with the rest looked up from reference TRBV2 and TRBJ2-3, is EPEVTQTPSHQVTQMGQEVILRCVPISNHLYFYWYRQILGQKVEFLVSFYNNEISEKSEIFDDQFSVERPDGSNFTLKIRSTKLEDSAMYFCASTEGRGADTQYFGPGTRLTVL.

The chain links TRBV21-1 to TRBJ1-6; the table names TRBD1, a call not compared with the DNA. TRBV21-1 corresponds to a pseudogene. The CDR3 sequence is 13 residues long. CDR3 region: CASGTGYNSPLHF. DNA for the CDR3: TGTGCCAGCGGGACAGGCTATAATTCACCCCTCCACTTT.

V usage is TRBV6-5 and J usage is TRBJ1-2, with 8 bases matching TRBD1. The CDR3 contains 14 residues. V trimming: 4 bases; J trimming: 8 bases; junction bases outside the gene matches: 9. Germline V CDR1 and CDR2: MNHEY, SVGAGI. The CDR3 coding sequence is TGTGCCAGCAGTTCTGCGGACAGGGTCGGCGGCTACACCTTC. Translating gives CASSSADRVGGYTF.

V usage is TRBV2 and J usage is TRBJ2-7, with a weak D call TRBD1 (5 bases). Trimming took off 2 bases at V and 0 bases at J, with 8 bases between the two ends. The CDR3 length is 14 residues. Per the germline V gene, CDR1 is SNHLY and CDR2 is FYNNEI. The CDR3 sequence: CASSERRVSYEQYF. The DNA for the CDR3 is TGTGCCAGCAGTGAACGCAGGGTCTCCTACGAGCAGTACTTC. The full variable domain, completed using reference TRBV2 and TRBJ2-7, is EPEVTQTPSHQVTQMGQEVILRCVPISNHLYFYWYRQILGQKVEFLVSFYNNEISEKSEIFDDQFSVERPDGSNFTLKIRSTKLEDSAMYFCASSERRVSYEQYFGPGTRLTVT.

This clone appeared a single time. The genes are TRBV19 and TRBJ2-7; TRBD2 is a possible D gene (5 bases). CDR3 size: 13 residues. Between the trimmed V and J ends, which lost 7 bases and 6 bases, there was a span of 16 bases. From germline, CDR1 is LNHDA and CDR2 SQIVND (reference sequence). The CDR3 DNA sequence: TGTGCCAGTAAGCGATTACCCGAGGGCGAGCAGTACTTC. It codes for CASKRLPEGEQYF.

J is TRBJ2-3 and V is TRBV29-1, with TRBD2 as a possible D gene (6 bases). CDR3 length: 14 residues. Trimming shortened V by 4 bases and J by 3 bases, and 14 bases separated the two germline ends. The germline V gene has CDR1 SQVTM and CDR2 ANQGSEA. The CDR3 protein is CSVGRGEVTDTQYF. CDR3 nucleotide sequence: TGCAGCGTTGGTAGAGGGGAGGTGACAGATACGCAGTATTTT.

The genes are TRBV7-8 and TRBJ1-2, with a tentative D call TRBD1 (6 bases). With 5 bases removed from V and 4 bases from J, the gap between germline ends came to 11 bases. The CDR3 length is 13 residues. Germline CDR1 and CDR2: SGHVS and FQNEAQ. CDR3 region: CASSQDRSYGYTF. The CDR3 coding sequence is TGTGCCAGCAGCCAGGACAGATCCTATGGCTACACCTTC.

The V and J genes are TRBV9 and TRBJ2-3; D could derive from TRBD1 or TRBD2 (5 bases each). Germline values: CDR1 SGDLS, CDR2 YYNGEE. V was trimmed by 2 bases and J by 3 bases, leaving 13 bases between them. The CDR3 spans 15 residues. The CDR3 bases are TGTGCCAGCAGCGTGAGAGGGGACGGTACAGATACGCAGTATTTT. Its protein product is CASSVRGDGTDTQYF.

Only a few counts were recorded for this clone. This sequence joins TRBV9 and TRBJ2-5; weak D call: TRBD2 (7 bases). V lost 3 bases and J 0 bases, leaving 15 bases between the germline ends. Germline CDR1 reads SGDLS; CDR2 reads YYNGEE. The CDR3 length is 16 residues. Here the CDR3 DNA reads TGTGCCAGCAGCGGAGGGGGGGCCAGGTACCAAGAGACCCAGTACTTC. The encoded protein is CASSGGGARYQETQYF.

Notes on this clone: Relative to the germline gene, one junction end is altered; a read error may explain this. V usage is TRBV7-6 and J usage is TRBJ2-7, with a weak D call TRBD1 (6 bases). Looked up from germline, CDR1 is SGHVS and CDR2 is FNYEAQ. The CDR3 consists of 12 residues. CDR3 nucleotide sequence: TGTGCCAGCAGCTACACCGGACAGCGGAAGCACTTC. Translating it yields CASSYTGQRKHF.

The chain recombines TRBV11-2 with TRBJ2-7; TRBD2 matches 8 bases. V lost 7 bases, J lost 3 bases, and 11 bases stayed unmatched. This CDR3 region has 15 residues. Germline V gene sequence: CDR1 SGHAT, CDR2 FQNNGV. CDR3 amino acids: CASTTEGGLGYEQYF. The CDR3 DNA sequence: TGTGCCAGCACCACAGAAGGGGGACTAGGCTACGAGCAGTACTTC.

In DNA form, the CDR3 reads TGCGCCAGCAGCTTGTCACTAGCGGGGAGTGGGAATGAGCAGTTCTTC. Translating it yields CASSLSLAGSGNEQFF. V is TRBV5-1 and J is TRBJ2-1; 10 bases fit TRBD2. The CDR3 has 16 residues. The trim removed 1 base at V and 7 bases at J, leaving 8 bases unmatched. Germline values: CDR1 SGHRS, CDR2 YFSETQ.

The J gene is TRBJ2-2, the V gene TRBV4-2; 11 nucleotides agree with TRBD2. V shed 1 base, J shed 1 base, and the junction held 8 bases outside the gene matches. Germline-derived CDR1 and CDR2 are LGHNA and YNFKEQ. The CDR3 is 19 amino acids. CDR3 loop: CASSQVYLAGGRNTGELFF. CDR3 nucleotide sequence: TGTGCCAGCAGCCAAGTGTACCTAGCGGGGGGTCGGAACACCGGGGAGCTGTTTTTT.

The chain recombines TRBV4-1 with TRBJ2-3; D gene uncertain. The CDR3 totals 16 residues. The ends were cut back, 1 base at V and 0 bases at J, with 11 bases in the middle. Germline V gives CDR1 MGHRA, CDR2 YSYEKL. The CDR3 is CASSQGWSPSTDTQYF. CDR3 in DNA: TGCGCCAGCAGCCAAGGCTGGTCCCCTAGCACAGATACGCAGTATTTT.

The chain links TRBV5-1 to TRBJ2-6; possible D gene TRBD1, 6 bases. V lost 5 bases, J lost 3 bases, and 12 bases lay in between. The length of the CDR3 is 15 residues. Germline lookup yields CDR1 SGHRS and CDR2 YFSETQ. The CDR3 coding sequence is TGCGCCAGCAGACCCGGGACATTTGGGGCCAACGTCCTGACTTTC. Its protein product is CASRPGTFGANVLTF. The whole variable domain, filled in from reference TRBV5-1 and TRBJ2-6, reads KAGVTQTPRYLIKTRGQQVTLSCSPISGHRSVSWYQQTPGQGLQFLFEYFSETQRNKGNFPGRFSGRQFSNSRSEMNVSTLELGDSALYLCASRPGTFGANVLTFGAGSRLTVL.

The chain has TRBV5-1 and TRBJ2-7; 8 positions match TRBD2. V lost 3 bases and J lost 2; bases outside the gene matches: 10. Looked up from germline, CDR1 is SGHRS and CDR2 is YFSETQ. The CDR3 consists of 16 residues. The CDR3 protein is CASSSTSGPRAYEQYF. The CDR3 nucleotides read TGCGCCAGCAGCTCAACTAGCGGCCCAAGGGCCTACGAGCAGTACTTC.

This CDR3 is CSVLSARGRPQYGEQYF. CDR3 coding DNA: TGCAGCGTTTTATCGGCTCGGGGGAGGCCTCAGTATGGCGAGCAGTACTTC. This chain uses TRBV29-1 with TRBJ2-7; TRBD2 might be the D (6 bases). The CDR3 has 17 amino acids. Germline CDR1 is SQVTM and CDR2 is ANQGSEA. The V gene lost 5 bases and the J gene lost 6 bases, with 29 bases spanning the gap.

This clone is a singleton in its sample. The chain has TRBV2 and TRBJ1-2; 9 bases match TRBD1. Germline CDR1 is SNHLY and CDR2 is FYNNEI. The CDR3 loop spans 14 amino acids. J lost 8 bases, V lost 6 bases, and 10 bases had no gene match. The CDR3 nucleotides are TGTGCCAGCAGGGCCGGCCGGACAGGGGACGGCTACACCTTC. Protein product: CASRAGRTGDGYTF. The whole variable domain, remainder taken from reference TRBV2 and TRBJ1-2, is EPEVTQTPSHQVTQMGQEVILRCVPISNHLYFYWYRQILGQKVEFLVSFYNNEISEKSEIFDDQFSVERPDGSNFTLKIRSTKLEDSAMYFCASRAGRTGDGYTFGSGTRLTVV.

The count of this clone is one. The rearrangement joins TRBV5-5 to TRBJ1-1, with a tentative D call TRBD1 (6 bases). With 1 base removed from V and 3 bases from J, the gap between germline ends came to 10 bases. This CDR3 contains 14 residues. Germline V lookup: CDR1 SGHKS, CDR2 YYEKEE (reference sequence). CDR3 DNA sequence: TGTGCCAGCAGCTTGCAGGGGAGGGACACTGAAGCTTTCTTT. This codes for CASSLQGRDTEAFF.

V gene TRBV7-9 combines with J gene TRBJ2-5; no firm D call. Between the trimmed V and J ends, which lost 2 bases and 2 bases, there was a span of 9 bases. From germline, CDR1 is SEHNR and CDR2 FQNEAQ (reference sequence). CDR3 length: 14 amino acids. CDR3: CASSLFYGQETQYF. DNA of the CDR3: TGTGCCAGCAGCTTATTCTACGGTCAAGAGACCCAGTACTTC.

As DNA, the CDR3 is TGTGCCTGGAGTGTACAGGGAGCGGTGGTACAGCCCCAGCATTTT. This translates into CAWSVQGAVVQPQHF. The V call is TRBV30, the J call TRBJ1-5, with D tentatively TRBD1 (6 bases). The CDR3 is 15 residues long. V lost 0 bases, J lost 7 bases, and 16 bases lay in between. Germline V gene data show CDR1 as GTSNPN and CDR2 as SVGIG (reference sequence).

This clone was counted between two and nine times. The rearrangement links TRBV2 to TRBJ2-2, with TRBD1 as a possible D gene (5 bases). Deletions cut 6 bases from V and 4 bases from J, with 15 bases between. CDR1 and CDR2 (germline): SNHLY, FYNNEI. The CDR3 is 15 amino acids. CDR3 protein: CASSLTAISTGELFF. CDR3 DNA: TGTGCCAGCAGCCTGACAGCGATTAGCACCGGGGAGCTGTTTTTT.

Remarks on this clone: Compared with germline, one end of the junction differs, possibly owing to a read error. The chain carries TRBV5-6 and TRBJ2-1; tentatively, D is TRBD2 (6 bases). The CDR3 spans 15 residues. CDR1 SGHDT and CDR2 YYEEEE come from the germline V gene. CDR3 sequence (DNA): TGTGCCAGCAACTTGGCCCCTAGCGAATACAATGAGCAGTTCTTC. This codes for CASNLAPSEYNEQFF.

V usage is TRBV7-8 and J usage is TRBJ2-1; TRBD1 matches at 7 bases. This CDR3 contains 13 residues. Germline loops: CDR1 SGHVS, CDR2 FQNEAQ. The V gene end was trimmed by 5 bases and the J gene end by 4 bases; junction bases not matched to a gene: 2. The CDR3 here is CASSPGQYNEQFF. For the CDR3, the DNA is TGTGCCAGCAGCCCGGGACAGTACAATGAGCAGTTCTTC.

The chain joins TRBV5-6 to TRBJ1-1; D uncertain. This CDR3 contains 12 residues. Germline V gene lookup returns CDR1 SGHDT and CDR2 YYEEEE. V was cut by 3 bases and J by 10 bases, with 13 bases left in between. CDR3 in amino acids: CASSSGRALAFF. The CDR3 region has the DNA TGTGCCAGCAGCTCCGGCCGCGCTCTAGCTTTCTTT.